This entry lists 20 T cell receptor beta chains sequenced from one sample in a study of T cell repertoires in cytomegalovirus infection. No antigen has been assigned to these receptors. TCRdb called the reads again in MiXCR, with one record for every CDR3 protein. Among some 800,000 distinct CDR3 sequences, over 25% were seen once, and the ten largest hold around 12%. The sequenced sample was cultured CD8+ T cells from PBMCs, obtained from culture after CMV antigen stimulation. The receptors originated from a human donor in good health (CMV status not recorded). Some clones in this sample may be carry-over from other donors' samples.

This clonotype was counted a few times. The rearrangement uses TRBV11-3 and TRBJ2-7, with 8 nucleotides matching TRBD1. The V segment lost 0 bases and the J segment 5 bases; nucleotides outside the gene matches: 21. From germline, CDR1 is SGHNT and CDR2 YENEEA. The CDR3 consists of 20 residues. The CDR3 nucleotides are TGTGCCAGCAGCTTAGATTCGGGAGAATCCGGGGACAGGCGGGGCGACGAGCAGTACGTC. Translated: CASSLDSGESGDRRGDEQYV.

This clonotype was recorded many times. The chain carries TRBV7-2 and TRBJ2-1; D might be TRBD2 (5 bases). Germline V CDR1 and CDR2: SGHTA, FQGNSA. The CDR3 spans 17 residues. V was pared by 8 bases and J by 2 bases, with 22 bases between. CDR3: CASSPGVFPQTYNEQFF. The CDR3 bases are TGTGCCAGCTCCCCCGGGGTATTCCCCCAAACCTACAATGAGCAGTTCTTC.

In this sample, this clonotype turned up a few times. The chain joins TRBV7-8 to TRBJ2-7; D tentatively reads TRBD1 or TRBD2 (5 bases each). Trimming took 5 bases from V and 6 from J, leaving 17 bases between them. CDR1 and CDR2 from the germline V gene are SGHVS and FQNEAQ. CDR3 size: 14 residues. As DNA, the CDR3 is TGTGCCAGCAGCCTCGCCGAAAGAGGGGTCGAGCAGTACGTC. Residues: CASSLAERGVEQYV.

The chain couples TRBV4-1 to TRBJ2-5; 9 bases agree with TRBD2. The length of the CDR3 is 15 residues. The junction had 4 bases not matched to a gene; V was cut back by 1 base and J by 4 bases. Germline CDR1 reads MGHRA; CDR2 reads YSYEKL. The chain's CDR3 is CASSQVASGVETQYF. The CDR3, as DNA: TGCGCCAGCAGCCAAGTTGCTAGCGGGGTAGAGACCCAGTACTTC.

The chain recombines TRBV29-1 with TRBJ2-3, with D perhaps matching TRBD2 (5 bases). Germline CDR1 reads SQVTM; CDR2 reads ANQGSEA. Trimming left V 6 bases short and J 2 bases short, with 18 bases between. The CDR3 totals 15 residues. The CDR3 here is CSVQSTGIHTDTQYF. The CDR3 bases are TGCAGCGTCCAGTCCACGGGGATTCACACAGATACGCAGTATTTT.

J is TRBJ1-2 and V is TRBV12-3 or TRBV12-4; D is ambiguous. Trimming stripped 6 bases from V and 8 bases from J, with 19 bases between. The CDR3 contains 14 residues. The chain's CDR3 is CASSQTSVEAGYTF. CDR3 nucleotides: TGTGCCAGCAGCCAGACTAGTGTCGAGGCGGGCTACACCTTC.

This rearrangement joins TRBV14 to TRBJ2-1; 9 bases fit TRBD1. This CDR3 has 14 amino acids. V was clipped by 0 bases and J by 9 bases; unmatched bases: 3. Germline V lookup: CDR1 SGHDN, CDR2 FVKESK. The CDR3, as DNA: TGTGCCAGCAGCCAAGATTGGACAGGGGCTGAGCAGTTCTTC. It encodes CASSQDWTGAEQFF.

This clonotype was counted only a few times. V and J are TRBV2 and TRBJ2-1; D possibly corresponds to TRBD1 (8 bases). The CDR3 runs to 13 residues. Germline V gives CDR1 SNHLY, CDR2 FYNNEI. Trimming left V 11 bases short and J 7 bases short, with 18 bases between. CDR3 in amino acids: CALRGRGLNEQFF. For the CDR3, the DNA is TGTGCCCTCAGGGGGCGGGGGCTTAATGAGCAGTTCTTC.

This clonotype was seen a handful of times. This chain uses TRBV7-6 with TRBJ1-6; the D is unclear. This CDR3 comprises 15 residues. V lost 2 bases to trimming and J lost 7 bases, with 12 bases between them. The germline V gene encodes CDR1 SGHVS and CDR2 FNYEAQ. The CDR3, as DNA: TGTGCCAGCAGCTTAAGTCAGGACCGGAATTCACCCCTCCACTTT. Translated: CASSLSQDRNSPLHF.

This clonotype was found a few times. The V call is TRBV7-2, the J call TRBJ1-1, with D hard to call. Trimming took 1 base from V and 6 from J, leaving 9 bases between them. Germline values: CDR1 SGHTA, CDR2 FQGNSA. The CDR3 consists of 13 residues. CDR3 residues: CASSLEVPAEAFF. CDR3 bases: TGTGCCAGCAGCTTAGAAGTTCCGGCTGAAGCTTTCTTT.

This clonotype was detected a few times. The chain recombines TRBV27 with TRBJ2-3; 10 bases agree with TRBD2. Trimming at V came to 5 bases and at J to 1 base, leaving 9 bases not matched to a gene. The germline V gene encodes CDR1 MNHEY and CDR2 SMNVEV (reference sequence). The CDR3 has 17 residues. The DNA for the CDR3 is TGTGCCAGCAGTCTCCCCTCCCTAGCGGGGGGCACAGATACGCAGTATTTT. It is translated as CASSLPSLAGGTDTQYF.

The sample holds a few counts of this clonotype. V is TRBV7-6 and J is TRBJ2-3; D may match TRBD1 or TRBD2 (5 bases each). The germline V and J ends were trimmed by 9 bases and 2 bases, with 9 bases remaining between them. Germline V gene data show CDR1 as SGHVS and CDR2 as FNYEAQ. This CDR3 has 12 amino acids. CDR3 residues: CASSGTTDTQYF. The CDR3 coding sequence is TGTGCCAGTTCAGGGACCACAGATACGCAGTATTTT.

This clonotype was counted between two and nine times. The V gene is TRBV7-9, the J gene TRBJ2-1; D is uncertain. V was cut by 5 bases and J by 5 bases, with 19 bases left in between. This CDR3 is built from 16 residues. CDR1 is SEHNR and CDR2 is FQNEAQ in the germline V gene (reference sequence). CDR3 residues: CASSPYPKNGNNEQFF. The CDR3, as DNA: TGTGCCAGCAGCCCATATCCTAAAAATGGGAACAATGAGCAGTTCTTC.

The chain combines TRBV6-6 with TRBJ2-5; D perhaps matches TRBD1 (5 bases). Germline-derived CDR1 and CDR2 are MNHNY and SVGAGI (reference sequence). Trimming shortened V by 3 bases and J by 0 bases, and 14 bases separated the two germline ends. The CDR3 length is 16 residues. CDR3 DNA: TGTGCCAGCAGTTATCTTCGCAGGGCAGACCAAGAGACCCAGTACTTC. This encodes CASSYLRRADQETQYF.

This chain links TRBV9 with TRBJ2-1, with 10 bases fitting TRBD2. Per the germline V gene, CDR1 is SGDLS and CDR2 is YYNGEE. V was pared by 4 bases and J by 8 bases, with 18 bases of the junction left unmatched. The CDR3 loop spans 18 amino acids. DNA of the CDR3: TGTGCCAGCAGCACGGGACAGAGGGGACTAGCGAACCTGTATGAGCAGTTCTTC. Amino acid sequence: CASSTGQRGLANLYEQFF.

This clonotype was observed a few times. The rearrangement uses TRBV19 and TRBJ2-3; no clear D. CDR1 and CDR2 from the germline V gene are LNHDA and SQIVND (reference sequence). The CDR3 totals 14 residues. Trimming removed 3 bases from V and 3 bases from J, with 10 bases in between. The DNA for the CDR3 is TGTGCCAGTAGTATGCTTAGAGTGACAGATACGCAGTATTTT. Its protein product is CASSMLRVTDTQYF.

Notes on this clonotype: This could be a read error, since a much larger clone is one nucleotide away. The J gene is TRBJ1-5, the V gene TRBV12-3 or TRBV12-4, with D possibly TRBD1 on 6 matching bases. V was pared by 7 bases and J by 3 bases, with 10 bases between. This CDR3 contains 13 residues. This CDR3 is CASTWDNNQPQHF. CDR3 in DNA: TGTGCCAGCACCTGGGACAACAATCAGCCCCAGCATTTT.

This clonotype was observed many times. The chain combines TRBV6-5 with TRBJ2-7; 7 bases map to TRBD1. V trimming: 4 bases; J trimming: 7 bases; junction bases outside the gene matches: 4. The CDR3 runs to 12 residues. Germline V lookup: CDR1 MNHEY, CDR2 SVGAGI. This chain's CDR3 is CASSFPGQEQYF. The CDR3 region has the DNA TGTGCCAGCAGTTTCCCGGGACAGGAGCAGTACTTC.

The gene calls are TRBV19 and TRBJ2-1; a weak D match, TRBD1 (5 bases). V lost 5 bases and J 0 bases, leaving 14 bases between the germline ends. CDR3 length: 16 amino acids. From germline, CDR1 is LNHDA and CDR2 SQIVND (reference sequence). CDR3 residues: CASSGPQGSSYNEQFF. In DNA, the CDR3 is TGTGCCAGTAGTGGTCCCCAGGGAAGCTCCTACAATGAGCAGTTCTTC.

V and J are TRBV9 and TRBJ1-5; D is perhaps TRBD1 (6 bases). The V end lost 0 bases, the J end lost 3 bases, and 13 bases lay between the germline ends. CDR1 SGDLS and CDR2 YYNGEE come from the germline V gene. This CDR3 is built from 16 residues. CDR3 amino acids: CASSVEDSSNNQPQHF. The CDR3 bases are TGTGCCAGCAGCGTAGAGGACAGCTCTAACAATCAGCCCCAGCATTTT.